The 19 T cell receptor beta chains in this list originate from one sample, sequenced in a study of blood T cells in healthy people across ages. The authors ran a second PCR of about 6 to 11 cycles using a sample-barcoded 5' primer and a J-beta primer mix. In TCRdb, the 5' RACE reads were re-called with MiXCR into one record per CDR3 protein. The sample lists approximately 1,100,000 distinct CDR3 sequences; more than 40% were seen once. Sequenced material: blood. These receptors came from a woman aged 60-75 years in good health.

Points on this clonotype: A much larger clone sits a single nucleotide away, making a read error possible. The chain carries TRBV6-2 or TRBV6-3 and TRBJ2-1, with D possibly TRBD1 on 6 matching bases. Germline CDR1 and CDR2: MNHEY and SVGEGT. Trimming stripped 8 bases from V and 13 bases from J, with 18 bases between. The CDR3 is made up of 12 amino acids. CDR3 loop: CASLGQQETQFF. DNA of the CDR3: TGTGCCAGCTTAGGACAGCAAGAGACCCAGTTCTTC.

J is TRBJ2-4 and V is TRBV29-1; 15 bases align to TRBD2. The J call is in doubt because the DNA end fits TRBJ2-7 better. CDR1 SQVTM and CDR2 ANQGSEA come from the germline V gene. CDR3 size: 14 residues. The CDR3 bases are TGCAGCGCACGGACTAGCGGGAGGGTGAACGAGCAGTACTTC. It is translated as CSARTSGRVNEQYF.

This sequence joins TRBV30 and TRBJ2-7, with 9 bases matching TRBD2. The end of the DNA is better explained by TRBJ2-1, so the J call may be wrong. CDR3 size: 12 residues. Germline V gene lookup returns CDR1 GTSNPN and CDR2 SVGIG (reference sequence). The CDR3 coding sequence is TGTGCCTGGACAGGACTAGCGAATGAGCAGTTCTTC. It codes for CAWTGLANEQFF.

As regards this clonotype: At one end the junction does not follow the germline gene, possibly because of a read error. The chain links TRBV27 to TRBJ2-1; perhaps TRBD2 as D (5 bases). The germline CDR1 and CDR2 sequences are MNHEY and SMNVEV (reference sequence). The CDR3 length is 14 residues. For the CDR3, the DNA is TGTGCCAGCAGTTTAGGGCGGTTCCTTAGCGAGCCGTTCTTC. Residues: CASSLGRFLSEPFF.

CDR3 region: CASSLDGRGEKKLFF. The CDR3 nucleotides read TGTGCCAGCAGCTTGGATGGCAGGGGCGAAAAAAAACTGTTTTTT. The genes are TRBV5-4 and TRBJ1-4; D might be TRBD1 (6 bases). The germline V gene has CDR1 SGHNT and CDR2 YYREEE (reference sequence). Deletions cut 0 bases from V and 9 bases from J, with 15 bases between. The length of the CDR3 is 15 residues.

The CDR3 loop is CASSAQGPAETQYF. In DNA, the CDR3 is TGTGCCAGCAGTGCGCAGGGTCCCGCAGAGACCCAGTACTTC. The J gene is TRBJ2-5, the V gene TRBV2; possibly TRBD1 for D (5 bases). There are 14 residues in the CDR3. Trimming pared 4 bases from V and 4 bases from J, leaving 13 bases between. Germline V gives CDR1 SNHLY, CDR2 FYNNEI. The full variable domain, rest sourced from reference TRBV2 and TRBJ2-5, is EPEVTQTPSHQVTQMGQEVILRCVPISNHLYFYWYRQILGQKVEFLVSFYNNEISEKSEIFDDQFSVERPDGSNFTLKIRSTKLEDSAMYFCASSAQGPAETQYFGPGTRLLVL.

In the case of this clonotype: A much larger clone lies one base from this, so it may be a read error. The chain carries TRBV9 and TRBJ2-7; 9 nucleotides match TRBD2. This CDR3 has 15 amino acids. The V and J ends lost 0 bases and 0 bases, in that order; junction bases with no gene match: 1. The germline gives CDR1 SGDLS, CDR2 YYNGEE. CDR3 nucleotides: TGTGCCAGCAGCGTAGTTAGCGGGGGCTCCTACGAGCAGTACTTC. It translates to CASSVVSGGSYEQYF.

The V call is TRBV6-1, the J call TRBJ2-4; D might be TRBD2 (6 bases). The J call is doubtful: the DNA matches TRBJ2-7 better. Per the germline V gene, CDR1 is MNHNS and CDR2 is SASEGT. This CDR3 has 13 amino acids. The CDR3 is CASSEQERVEQYF. CDR3 DNA sequence: TGTGCCAGCAGTGAACAGGAGCGGGTCGAGCAGTACTTC.

The gene calls are TRBV7-6 and TRBJ2-1; D is perhaps TRBD2 (5 bases). Germline V CDR1 and CDR2: SGHVS, FNYEAQ. The V gene lost 1 base and the J gene lost 0 bases, with 13 bases spanning the gap. CDR3 length equals 17 residues. The CDR3 nucleotides are TGTGCCAGCAGCTTAGAGGGCTGGCGGGCCTCCTACAATGAGCAGTTCTTC. Its protein is CASSLEGWRASYNEQFF.

V gene TRBV6-2 or TRBV6-3 combines with J gene TRBJ2-4; D may correspond to TRBD1 or TRBD2 (5 bases each). V lost 11 bases, J lost 9 bases, and 14 bases lay in between. The CDR3 runs to 11 residues. Germline-derived CDR1 and CDR2 are MNHEY and SVGEGT. The CDR3 sequence is CASGTGPIQYF. The CDR3 region has the DNA TGTGCCTCAGGGACCGGCCCCATTCAGTACTTC.

The V call is TRBV28, the J call TRBJ2-3; D remains ambiguous. Trimming took 5 bases from V and 1 from J, leaving 13 bases between them. The CDR3 has 15 residues. CDR1 and CDR2 from the germline V gene are MDHEN and SYDVKM. The CDR3 DNA sequence: TGTGCCAGCAGTCCCCCCCTCGCCCGCACAGATACGCAGTATTTT. Translated: CASSPPLARTDTQYF.

V is TRBV24-1 and J is TRBJ2-1, with D perhaps TRBD1 (6 bases). The CDR3 length is 15 residues. The germline CDR1 and CDR2 sequences are KGHDR and SFDVKD. Trimming took off 5 bases at V and 5 bases at J, with 15 bases between the two ends. CDR3 nucleotides: TGTGCCACCAGTGCCGGACAGAGAAAGAACAATGAGCAGTTCTTC. It codes for CATSAGQRKNNEQFF.

The V and J genes are TRBV28 and TRBJ2-7, with 8 nucleotides matching TRBD2. CDR1 and CDR2 (germline): MDHEN, SYDVKM. The CDR3 length is 12 residues. DNA for the CDR3: TGTGCAACTAGCGGCAGCTCCTACGAGCAGTACTTC. It encodes CATSGSSYEQYF.

This rearrangement joins TRBV6-6 to TRBJ2-5, with TRBD1 as a possible D gene (6 bases). The J call may be in error: the DNA end matches TRBJ2-7 better. This CDR3 comprises 12 residues. Looked up from germline, CDR1 is MNHNY and CDR2 is SVGAGI (reference sequence). The CDR3 DNA is TGTGCCAGCATAGAACAGGGTGGCGAGCAGTACTTC. Its translation is CASIEQGGEQYF.

This clonotype was seen only a few times. J is TRBJ2-5 and V is TRBV5-1; 8 nucleotides agree with TRBD1. This CDR3 is 16 amino acids long. V lost 3 bases, J lost 4 bases, and 11 bases stayed unmatched. Germline V lookup: CDR1 SGHRS, CDR2 YFSETQ. Here the CDR3 reads CASSWTTGGGGETQYF. The CDR3 DNA is TGCGCCAGCAGCTGGACAACAGGGGGTGGTGGAGAGACCCAGTACTTC.

The CDR3 nucleotides read TGTGCCAGCAGTTCGCCCCTAAGGGGGTATCAGCCCCAGCATTTT. Translating it yields CASSSPLRGYQPQHF. The gene calls are TRBV28 and TRBJ1-5; possible D gene TRBD1, 6 bases. There are 15 residues in the CDR3. The ends were cut back, 4 bases at V and 5 bases at J, with 15 bases in the middle. Per the germline V gene, CDR1 is MDHEN and CDR2 is SYDVKM.

The chain has TRBV30 and TRBJ2-7, with D uncertain. Per germline, CDR1 GTSNPN and CDR2 SVGIG (reference sequence). Trimming stripped 2 bases from V and 6 bases from J, with 11 bases between. This CDR3 comprises 12 residues. The CDR3 coding sequence is TGTGCCTGGAGTAGTCTGGTCAGCGAGCAGTACTTC. This encodes CAWSSLVSEQYF.

This clonotype was observed a few times. The rearrangement uses TRBV20-1 and TRBJ2-7; D remains ambiguous. V was clipped by 3 bases and J by 3 bases, with 9 bases between them. CDR1 and CDR2 (germline): DFQATT, SNEGSKA (reference sequence). This CDR3 has 12 amino acids. CDR3 bases: TGCAGTGCTAGTTCCATTCTCTACGAGCAGTACTTC. As protein: CSASSILYEQYF.

The V call is TRBV20-1, the J call TRBJ1-1; D ambiguous. V dropped 3 bases and J dropped 6 bases, with 8 bases sitting between them. Germline CDR1 DFQATT, CDR2 SNEGSKA (reference sequence). The CDR3 contains 11 residues. The CDR3 loop reads CSASPGAEAFF. The CDR3, as DNA: TGCAGTGCTAGTCCCGGGGCTGAAGCTTTCTTT.